This TCR beta chain appears in the sequencing data of a study of cytomegalovirus exposure and HLA in healthy donors. Profiling relied on immunoSEQ multiplex PCR, and the TCRdb table lists in-frame clones only, not all of them. Of approximately 220,000 clones listed, just under 90% were seen once; the top ten hold about 2.8%. The germline CDR1 and CDR2 sequences are MGHRA and YSYEKL. This CDR3 has 16 amino acids. V was pared by 3 bases and J by 7 bases, with 11 bases of the junction left unmatched. This clone was counted once. V gene TRBV4-1 combines with J gene TRBJ2-1; 8 nucleotides align to TRBD2. Sequencing input: PBMCs. The clonotype originates from a man aged 18 to 29 in good health and CMV-seronegative. As DNA, the CDR3 is TGCGCCAGCAGCCACCTGAGCGGGGGCGCGCGTAATGAGCAGTTCTTC. Amino acid sequence: CASSHLSGGARNEQFF.